The 32 T cell receptor beta chains below all came from one sample that was sequenced in a study of blood T cell repertoires in COVID-19. Using immunoSEQ multiplex PCR, the repertoire was profiled, and TCRdb retains in-frame clones only, with some absent. Among 430,000 or so clones listed, 85% to 90% were seen once. Sequencing was done on a sample of PBMCs or T cells enriched from blood (not recorded which). The receptors come from a woman in her 40s who had recovered from COVID-19.

The gene calls are TRBV11-2 and TRBJ2-1; 12 bases agree with TRBD2. The germline V gene has CDR1 SGHAT and CDR2 FQNNGV. With 4 bases clipped from V and 6 bases from J, the junction kept 4 bases outside the gene matches. CDR3 size: 15 residues. The CDR3 region has the DNA TGTGCCAGCAGCTCGCTAGCGGGAGGGGGCAATGAGCAGTTCTTC. This codes for CASSSLAGGGNEQFF.

CDR3 residues: CASSGLTRTTEAFF. Written as DNA, the CDR3 is TGTGCCAGCAGCGGCCTGACTCGTACCACTGAAGCTTTCTTT. The chain recombines TRBV7-2 with TRBJ1-1; D is unclear. The CDR3 has 14 residues. V was pared by 5 bases and J by 4 bases, with 14 bases between. Germline loops: CDR1 SGHTA, CDR2 FQGNSA.

The genes are TRBV4-2 and TRBJ2-1; 12 bases are a match to TRBD1. The CDR3 spans 20 residues. V gave up 1 base and J gave up 4 bases; unmatched junction bases: 14. Germline values: CDR1 LGHNA, CDR2 YNFKEQ. CDR3 nucleotides: TGTGCCAGCAGCCAAGCTCCGGGACAGGGGGCCGGGGGACTTTACAATGAGCAGTTCTTC. It codes for CASSQAPGQGAGGLYNEQFF.

V and J are TRBV2 and TRBJ1-5; D perhaps matches TRBD1 (6 bases). The V and J ends lost 6 bases and 4 bases respectively, with 16 bases between them. Per germline, CDR1 SNHLY and CDR2 FYNNEI. This CDR3 is built from 15 residues. The CDR3 region is CASSANRVGNQPQHF. The CDR3 nucleotides are TGTGCCAGCAGCGCGAACAGGGTTGGTAATCAGCCCCAGCATTTT.

The chain combines TRBV29-1 with TRBJ2-1, with TRBD2 matching 7 bases. From germline, CDR1 is SQVTM and CDR2 ANQGSEA. Germline trimming cut 4 bases from V and 1 base from J; bases unmatched to any gene: 4. The CDR3 is 14 amino acids. The DNA for the CDR3 is TGCAGCGTTGGAGGCGGGAGATCCTACAATGAGCAGTTCTTC. It codes for CSVGGGRSYNEQFF.

The chain employs TRBV7-2 and TRBJ1-1, with TRBD1 matching over 9 bases. The CDR3 runs to 14 residues. Per germline, CDR1 SGHTA and CDR2 FQGNSA. The junction had 5 bases not matched to a gene; V was cut back by 1 base and J by 8 bases. As DNA, the CDR3 is TGTGCCAGCAGCTTAGACAGGGGGCTTTTGGAAGCTTTCTTT. Translated: CASSLDRGLLEAFF.

This chain connects TRBV25-1 to TRBJ1-2, with D maybe TRBD1 (6 bases). CDR1 is MGHDK, CDR2 SYGVNS, per germline. This CDR3 is 18 amino acids long. Trimming removed 4 bases at V and 0 bases at J, with 21 bases between. The CDR3 loop reads CASSGATWQGPANYGYTF. In DNA, the CDR3 is TGTGCCAGCAGTGGAGCTACATGGCAGGGGCCTGCTAACTATGGCTACACCTTC.

The gene calls are TRBV27 and TRBJ1-1; D perhaps matches TRBD1 (6 bases). This CDR3 has 11 amino acids. V gave up 6 bases and J gave up 4 bases, with 6 bases separating them. Per germline, CDR1 MNHEY and CDR2 SMNVEV (reference sequence). The CDR3 sequence is CASRQGTEAFF. Here the CDR3 DNA reads TGTGCCAGCAGACAGGGCACTGAAGCTTTCTTT.

The gene calls are TRBV10-3 and TRBJ2-1, with no clear D. V was cut by 1 base and J by 6 bases, with 10 bases left in between. CDR3 length: 14 amino acids. CDR1 is ENHRY, CDR2 SYGVKD, per germline. The CDR3 here is CAISEYPRSNEQFF. The CDR3 nucleotides are TGTGCCATCAGTGAGTACCCTAGAAGCAATGAGCAGTTCTTC.

The V and J genes are TRBV5-5 and TRBJ1-2, with TRBD1 matching 7 bases. Per germline, CDR1 SGHKS and CDR2 YYEKEE (reference sequence). Losses at the gene ends were 0 bases for V and 6 bases for J; bases not matched to a gene: 11. The CDR3 length is 16 residues. In DNA, the CDR3 is TGTGCCAGCAGCTTGGGTGGGACAGCTTATTTTCATGGCTACACCTTC. This translates into CASSLGGTAYFHGYTF.

The chain links TRBV19 to TRBJ2-2; 7 bases align to TRBD1. The V and J ends lost 5 bases and 6 bases, in that order; junction bases with no gene match: 3. Per the germline V gene, CDR1 is LNHDA and CDR2 is SQIVND (reference sequence). This CDR3 spans 13 amino acids. The CDR3 sequence: CASSGTGAGELFF. CDR3 nucleotide sequence: TGTGCCAGTAGTGGAACAGGGGCCGGGGAGCTGTTTTTT.

The chain combines TRBV3-1 (or the pseudogene TRBV3-2) with TRBJ2-3; possibly TRBD2 for D (7 bases). This CDR3 is 15 amino acids long. The V and J ends lost 4 bases and 3 bases respectively, with 14 bases between them. Germline V gene sequence: CDR1 LGHDT, CDR2 YNNKEL (reference sequence). The CDR3 bases are TGTGCCAGCAGCCTATTTAGGGGGGGGACAGATACGCAGTATTTT. It codes for CASSLFRGGTDTQYF.

The chain has TRBV21-1 and TRBJ1-5; the table's D call, TRBD1, has no DNA check behind it. TRBV21-1 is an annotated pseudogene. This CDR3 has 17 residues. CDR3 nucleotide sequence: TGTGCCAGCAGCCCTACCAAGACAGGGGCCTACAATCAGCCCCAGCATTTT. It specifies CASSPTKTGAYNQPQHF.

This clone has just a few counts. The V and J genes are TRBV5-4 and TRBJ2-1; 7 bases match TRBD2. V shed 4 bases and J 2 bases; nucleotides not matched to a gene: 6. Germline V gene sequence: CDR1 SGHNT, CDR2 YYREEE (reference sequence). The CDR3 totals 15 residues. The chain's CDR3 is CASSLGLDPYNEQFF. DNA for the CDR3: TGTGCCAGCAGCCTCGGACTAGATCCCTACAATGAGCAGTTCTTC.

V and J are TRBV5-1 and TRBJ2-3, with 9 nucleotides matching TRBD1. CDR3 length: 15 amino acids. In germline, CDR1 is SGHRS, CDR2 YFSETQ. With 4 bases clipped from V and 5 bases from J, the junction kept 8 bases outside the gene matches. Here the CDR3 reads CASSRDRELVDTQYF. The CDR3 DNA reads TGCGCCAGCAGCCGGGACAGGGAGTTGGTAGATACGCAGTATTTT.

The chain uses TRBV6-6 and TRBJ2-5; D is perhaps TRBD1 (5 bases). This CDR3 is built from 13 residues. Germline CDR1 reads MNHNY; CDR2 reads SVGAGI (reference sequence). The V gene lost 5 bases and the J gene lost 3 bases, with 10 bases spanning the gap. The CDR3 protein is CASSRQKEETQYF. CDR3 nucleotide sequence: TGTGCCAGCAGTAGACAGAAAGAAGAGACCCAGTACTTC.

The V gene is TRBV19, the J gene TRBJ2-1; TRBD2 agrees at 10 bases. The CDR3 is 18 amino acids. Per the germline V gene, CDR1 is LNHDA and CDR2 is SQIVND (reference sequence). V trimming: 6 bases; J trimming: 1 base; junction bases outside the gene matches: 12. The CDR3, as DNA: TGTGCCAGTAGCCCCACCGGGAAGCGGGAGGGATCCTACAATGAGCAGTTCTTC. The encoded protein is CASSPTGKREGSYNEQFF.

V and J are TRBV18 and TRBJ2-3, with a possible D match to TRBD2 (6 bases). V dropped 3 bases and J dropped 3 bases, with 13 bases sitting between them. Looked up from germline, CDR1 is KGHSH and CDR2 is LQKENI. The CDR3 is made up of 15 amino acids. CDR3 coding DNA: TGTGCCAGCTCACCCGCCTTTGGGGGGACAGATACGCAGTATTTT. This codes for CASSPAFGGTDTQYF.

The rearrangement uses TRBV18 and TRBJ1-1; TRBD1 aligns across 7 bases. V was clipped by 1 base and J by 4 bases; unmatched bases: 9. Germline-derived CDR1 and CDR2 are KGHSH and LQKENI. This CDR3 spans 16 amino acids. The CDR3 coding sequence is TGTGCCAGCTCACCACTGGGGGGCAGGGGGACCACTGAAGCTTTCTTT. Translating it yields CASSPLGGRGTTEAFF. The variable domain in full, completed from reference TRBV18 and TRBJ1-1, reads NAGVMQNPRHLVRRRGQEARLRCSPMKGHSHVYWYRQLPEEGLKFMVYLQKENIIDESGMPKERFSAEFPKEGPSILRIQQVVRGDSAAYFCASSPLGGRGTTEAFFGQGTRLTVV.

The chain employs TRBV2 and TRBJ1-2, with D maybe TRBD1 (6 bases). The germline V and J ends were trimmed by 1 base and 4 bases, with 10 bases remaining between them. Germline V lookup: CDR1 SNHLY, CDR2 FYNNEI. There are 14 residues in the CDR3. This CDR3 reads CASSEGGRLYGYTF. The CDR3, as DNA: TGTGCCAGCAGTGAAGGGGGGCGCCTCTATGGCTACACCTTC.

CDR3 residues: CASSLLSSEQFF. CDR3 DNA sequence: TGTGCCAGCAGTTTATTATCCAGTGAGCAGTTCTTC. The rearrangement joins TRBV12-3 or TRBV12-4 to TRBJ2-1; D not resolved. This CDR3 has 12 residues. The V end lost 2 bases, the J end lost 9 bases, and 8 bases lay between the germline ends.

V gene TRBV25-1 combines with J gene TRBJ1-3, with D unclear. The CDR3 extends over 13 amino acids. Germline CDR1 is MGHDK and CDR2 is SYGVNS. V lost 7 bases and J lost 0, with 7 bases in between. The DNA of the CDR3 is TGTGCCAGCACAGTCGCCTCTGGAAACACCATATATTTT. Its protein is CASTVASGNTIYF.

The chain employs TRBV24-1 and TRBJ2-2, with TRBD1 matching over 7 bases. Germline V gene sequence: CDR1 KGHDR, CDR2 SFDVKD. Trimming cost V 3 bases and J 1 base; bases outside gene matches: 4. CDR3 length: 16 residues. The CDR3 here is CATSDQRTGNTGELFF. CDR3 nucleotides: TGTGCCACCAGTGATCAGCGGACAGGGAACACCGGGGAGCTGTTTTTT.

The chain couples TRBV7-9 to TRBJ1-1; 7 nucleotides align to TRBD1. The CDR3 contains 15 residues. Per germline, CDR1 SEHNR and CDR2 FQNEAQ (reference sequence). V dropped 1 base and J dropped 4; count of bases not matched to a gene: 6. The CDR3 DNA reads TGTGCCAGCAGCTTAGAGGGGGCCGGTGTCACTGAAGCTTTCTTT. Encoded protein: CASSLEGAGVTEAFF.

The DNA of the CDR3 is TGCGCCAGCAGCCATGCCAGGGGGCAGTGGGCCAATGAGCAGTTCTTC. Residues: CASSHARGQWANEQFF. The J gene is TRBJ2-1, the V gene TRBV4-3; 8 positions match TRBD1. The CDR3 consists of 16 residues. CDR1 LGHNA and CDR2 YSLEER come from the germline V gene. After removal of 3 bases from V and 6 bases from J, the junction contained 10 bases not matched to a gene.

V usage is TRBV3-1 (or the pseudogene TRBV3-2) and J usage is TRBJ2-1; tentative D call: TRBD2 (6 bases). V was cut by 1 base and J by 6 bases, with 13 bases left in between. Germline CDR1 and CDR2: LGHDT and YNNKEL (reference sequence). CDR3 size: 15 residues. The chain's CDR3 is CASSQGPGVFNEQFF. The CDR3, as DNA: TGTGCCAGCAGCCAAGGACCGGGAGTTTTCAATGAGCAGTTCTTC.

The V call is TRBV10-3, the J call TRBJ1-1; unclear D gene. The CDR3 spans 12 residues. V lost 8 bases and J lost 6, with 13 bases in between. CDR1 and CDR2 (germline): ENHRY, SYGVKD. CDR3 DNA sequence: TGTGCCATCGATTCAGGATCCTCTGAAGCTTTCTTT. It translates to CAIDSGSSEAFF.

This clone was found a few times. This chain links TRBV5-4 with TRBJ1-1; D call uncertain. The germline V and J ends were trimmed by 0 bases and 7 bases, with 10 bases remaining between them. CDR3 size: 13 residues. Germline CDR1 is SGHNT and CDR2 is YYREEE (reference sequence). The CDR3 DNA is TGTGCCAGCAGCTTGGCCGGTGCCGGTGAAGCTTTCTTT. Amino acid sequence: CASSLAGAGEAFF.

This clone occurred a few times. The chain has TRBV18 and TRBJ1-2; D ambiguous. Germline CDR1 is KGHSH and CDR2 is LQKENI. V lost 4 bases to trimming and J lost 4 bases, with 13 bases between them. The CDR3 loop spans 14 amino acids. In DNA, the CDR3 is TGTGCCAGCTCACGGGTCGAGGGTACCTATGGCTACACCTTC. This gives the protein CASSRVEGTYGYTF.

This chain uses TRBV6-5 with TRBJ1-2; no clear D gene. Germline lookup yields CDR1 MNHEY and CDR2 SVGAGI. V was trimmed by 7 bases and J by 7 bases, leaving 16 bases between them. The CDR3 is 13 amino acids. DNA of the CDR3: TGTGCCAGCATCGCGGAACCGATCTCTGGCTACACCTTC. Protein product: CASIAEPISGYTF.

V and J are TRBV24-1 and TRBJ2-3; TRBD2 is a possible D gene (6 bases). The length of the CDR3 is 15 residues. Germline V gives CDR1 KGHDR, CDR2 SFDVKD. Trimming left V 5 bases short and J 2 bases short, with 13 bases between. The CDR3 loop is CATSGPGLHTDTQYF. In nucleotides, the CDR3 is TGTGCCACCAGTGGACCGGGACTGCACACAGATACGCAGTATTTT.

J is TRBJ2-3 and V is TRBV5-4; possible D gene TRBD2, 5 bases. CDR1 is SGHNT and CDR2 is YYREEE in the germline V gene (reference sequence). This CDR3 spans 17 amino acids. Deletions cut 0 bases from V and 2 bases from J, with 16 bases between. Here the CDR3 DNA reads TGTGCCAGCAGCTTGGCGGTAAAGCGGCTGTACACAGATACGCAGTATTTT. Amino acids: CASSLAVKRLYTDTQYF.